The sequence of this T cell receptor (beta chain) was determined in a study of T cells in Graves' hyperthyroidism and ophthalmopathy. Regarding this clonotype: Its antigen is unknown.

Study findings and constraints: Separation of ophthalmopathy from stable hyperthyroidism was achieved by a 13 V-J model.

The CDR3 spans 11 residues. Looked up from germline, CDR1 is LNHDA and CDR2 is SQIVND (reference sequence). The V and J ends lost 6 bases and 4 bases respectively, with 4 bases between them. Lactation, pregnancy, other autoimmune disease or uncontrolled infection led to exclusion of patients. Template material for amplifying TCR beta CDR3 regions consisted of RNA transcripts. HTBI primers were used for first-round RT-PCR of the TCR CDR3. TCRdb used MiXCR to reprocess the multiplex PCR reads, holding one entry per CDR3 protein. Among hundreds of thousands of distinct CDR3 sequences listed, approximately 15% were seen once.

Material: blood. This receptor was obtained from a woman in her 30s with Graves' hyperthyroidism. The chain uses TRBV19 and TRBJ2-1; no clear D gene. The CDR3 nucleotides read TGTGCCAGTAGCTGGTACAATGAGCAGTTCTTC. Residues: CASSWYNEQFF.